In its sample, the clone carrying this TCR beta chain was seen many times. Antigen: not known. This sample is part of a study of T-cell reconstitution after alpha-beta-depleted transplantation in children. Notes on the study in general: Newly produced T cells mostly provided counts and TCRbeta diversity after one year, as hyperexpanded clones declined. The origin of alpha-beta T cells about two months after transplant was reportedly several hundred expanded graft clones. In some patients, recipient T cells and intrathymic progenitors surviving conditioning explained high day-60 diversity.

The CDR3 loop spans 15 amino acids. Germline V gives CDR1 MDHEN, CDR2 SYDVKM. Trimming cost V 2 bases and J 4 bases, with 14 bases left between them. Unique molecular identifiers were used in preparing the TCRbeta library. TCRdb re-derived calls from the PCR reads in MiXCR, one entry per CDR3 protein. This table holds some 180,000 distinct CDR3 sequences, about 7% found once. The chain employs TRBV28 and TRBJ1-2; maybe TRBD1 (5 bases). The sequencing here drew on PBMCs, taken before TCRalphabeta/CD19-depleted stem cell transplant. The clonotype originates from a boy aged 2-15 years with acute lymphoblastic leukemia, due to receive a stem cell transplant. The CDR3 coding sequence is TGTGCCAGCAGTTTAGGGACGGCTAGAATCTATGGCTACACCTTC. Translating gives CASSLGTARIYGYTF.